Listed below are T cell receptor beta chains from one sample, sequenced in a study of blood T cell repertoires in COVID-19. Clones were sequenced by immunoSEQ multiplex PCR, and TCRdb holds only the in-frame ones, with some missing. The sample yields some 93,000 clones, roughly 85% seen once. The specimen sequenced was peripheral blood. The receptors were gathered from a man between 60 and 75 years old with acute or convalescent COVID-19. Each CDR3 is given with its conserved first and last residue. A D gene is named only where the DNA matches it firmly. Clone size is shown for a subset of rows, as once, few, many or a class of expanded clone.

>.|TRBD1|TRBJ2-7|TRBV5-6
TGTGCCAGCAGCTGGACAGGGCCCTCCTACGAGCAGTACTTC
CASSWTGPSYEQYF
>.|TRBD2|TRBJ2-7|TRBV7-9
TGTGCCAGCAGCCCTTTGGCGGGGGACCTCTACGAGCAGTACTTC
CASSPLAGDLYEQYF
>.|TRBD1|TRBJ1-6|TRBV27
TGTGCCAGCAGAACGAGAGCCCCGGGACAGTATAATTCACCCCTCCACTTT
CASRTRAPGQYNSPLHF
>few|.|TRBJ1-3|TRBV27
TGTGCCAGCGGGGCTGGTCCGGGACAATCTGGAAACACCATATATTTT
CASGAGPGQSGNTIYF
>once|TRBD2|TRBJ2-3|TRBV6-1
TGTGCCAGCAGTGAAGAGACAGCGGGGGATACGCAGTATTTT
CASSEETAGDTQYF
>.|TRBD2|TRBJ2-5|TRBV11-3
TGTGCCAGCAGCTTAGGACAGACTAGCGGGGGTGTGGAGACCCAGTACTTC
CASSLGQTSGGVETQYF
>.|TRBD2|TRBJ2-5|TRBV5-1
TGCGCCAGCAGCCAGACTAGCGGGGGGGCGATAGAGACCCAGTACTTC
CASSQTSGGAIETQYF
>.|TRBD1|TRBJ1-1|TRBV10-3
TGTGCCATAGGACAGGGTGTGACGAACACTGAAGCTTTCTTT
CAIGQGVTNTEAFF
>.|TRBD1|TRBJ2-4|TRBV10-3
TGTGCCATCAGTGAGTACCGGGACAGGGAGGCCAAAAACATTCAGTACTTC
CAISEYRDREAKNIQYF
>.|.|TRBJ2-7|TRBV12-3/TRBV12-4
TGTGCCAGCAGTTTCTCCCTCGAGCAGTACTTC
CASSFSLEQYF
>once|TRBD1|TRBJ1-1|TRBV5-1
TGCGCCAGCAGCCCTGTACCAGGGGGGAGCACTGAAGCTTTCTTT
CASSPVPGGSTEAFF
>once|TRBD1|TRBJ2-7|TRBV6-5
TGTGCCAGCAGCAAAAACAGGGGAAACGAGCAGTACTTC
CASSKNRGNEQYF
>.|.|TRBJ2-7|TRBV19
TGTGCCAGTGGGGGTTGGGACAAGTACGAGCAGTACTTC
CASGGWDKYEQYF
>.|.|TRBJ2-1|TRBV11-2
TGTGCCAGCAGCTTAGCGGGATTTTACAATGAGCAGTTCTTC
CASSLAGFYNEQFF
>.|TRBD2|TRBJ2-1|TRBV19
TGTGCCAGTAGTAGACTAGCGAAAGTGGACAATGAGCAGTTCTTC
CASSRLAKVDNEQFF
>.|.|TRBJ1-1|TRBV7-9
TGTGCCAGCAGCTTAGCCGGGAACTTGGCCAAGGCTTTCTTT
CASSLAGNLAKAFF
>.|.|TRBJ2-6|TRBV10-3
TGTGCCATCAGCCTCAGAGGTTCTGGGGCCAACGTCCTGACTTTC
CAISLRGSGANVLTF
>.|TRBD2|TRBJ2-7|TRBV12-3/TRBV12-4
TGTGCCAGCAGTAAACTAGCGGGGGAGCAGTACTTC
CASSKLAGEQYF
>.|TRBD2|TRBJ2-2|TRBV7-7
TGTGCCAGCAGCCCAAGGCTAGCGGGAGGCACCGGGGAGCTGTTTTTT
CASSPRLAGGTGELFF
>.|TRBD2|TRBJ2-3|TRBV5-1
TGCGCCAGCAGAGAACTAGCGGGGTCCACAGATACGCAGTATTTT
CASRELAGSTDTQYF
>.|.|TRBJ1-5|TRBV5-5
TGTGCCAGCAGCTTCGCGGAGCTCGCCAATCAGCCCCAGCATTTT
CASSFAELANQPQHF
>.|TRBD2|TRBJ2-1|TRBV5-1
TGCGCCAGCAGCTTGGCCGTGCTAGCGGGGAATGAGCAGTTCTTC
CASSLAVLAGNEQFF
>.|TRBD2|TRBJ2-2|TRBV11-2
TGTGCCAGCAGCCCTTCGGTAGCGGGGGGCACCGGGGAGCTGTTTTTT
CASSPSVAGGTGELFF
>.|TRBD1|TRBJ2-7|TRBV30
TGTGCCTGGGGACGGGACAGGGGGCATAGCGGGCAGTACTTC
CAWGRDRGHSGQYF
>.|TRBD2|TRBJ2-1|TRBV5-1
TGCGCCAGCAGCTTCCAGACTAGCAGCGATGAGCAGTTCTTC
CASSFQTSSDEQFF
>.|TRBD1|TRBJ2-3|TRBV5-4
TGTGCCAGCAGGAAGGACAGGGGTATGTCAGATACGCAGTATTTT
CASRKDRGMSDTQYF
>.|.|TRBJ2-7|TRBV2
TGTGCCAGCCTTATCTCTACTAGTAAGGTTCCCGAGCAGTACTTC
CASLISTSKVPEQYF
>.|.|TRBJ2-7|TRBV2
TGTGCCAGCAGTGAAATAAGGAGGGACGGTTCCGAGCAGTACTTC
CASSEIRRDGSEQYF